Below are 6 T cell receptor beta chains sequenced from a single sample in a study of blood T cell repertoires in COVID-19. Produced via immunoSEQ multiplex PCR; TCRdb's table is partial and in-frame only. The sample has 150,000 to 200,000 clones; 80% to 90% are singletons. What was sequenced was peripheral blood. The receptors come from a man in his 60s with acute or convalescent COVID-19.

This chain uses TRBV2 with TRBJ1-3, with TRBD1 as a possible D gene (6 bases). The ends were cut back, 9 bases at V and 0 bases at J, with 9 bases in the middle. The CDR3 totals 13 residues. Germline lookup yields CDR1 SNHLY and CDR2 FYNNEI. For the CDR3, the DNA is TGTGCCAGGAGGACAGCCTCTGGAAACACCATATATTTT. Its translation: CARRTASGNTIYF.

CDR3 DNA: TGTGCCATCAGTAGCGGGAGAGACAATGAGCAGTTCTTC. It encodes CAISSGRDNEQFF. This chain links TRBV10-3 with TRBJ2-1; TRBD2 matches 8 bases. CDR1 is ENHRY, CDR2 SYGVKD, per germline. The CDR3 has 13 amino acids. Trimming cost V 5 bases and J 5 bases; bases outside gene matches: 2.

The chain employs TRBV30 and TRBJ2-2, with 10 bases identical to TRBD2. The ends lost 5 bases at V and 7 bases at J; junction bases unmatched: 10. Germline assignment: CDR1 GTSNPN and CDR2 SVGIG (reference sequence). The CDR3 spans 15 residues. The CDR3 region is CAWSGLAGVGGELFF. The CDR3 region has the DNA TGTGCCTGGTCGGGGCTAGCGGGAGTCGGCGGGGAGCTGTTTTTT.

The chain recombines TRBV6-2 or TRBV6-3 with TRBJ1-5; TRBD1 is a possible D gene (5 bases). The germline V gene has CDR1 MNHEY and CDR2 SVGEGT. The CDR3 runs to 16 residues. Trimming removed 0 bases at V and 1 base at J, with 10 bases between. As DNA, the CDR3 is TGTGCCAGCAGTTACTCAGGGGCCCTGAGCAATCAGCCCCAGCATTTT. It translates to CASSYSGALSNQPQHF.

This clone was seen a few times. The V and J genes are TRBV2 and TRBJ1-5, with TRBD1 matching over 7 bases. V was clipped by 6 bases and J by 4 bases; unmatched bases: 3. Germline V gene data show CDR1 as SNHLY and CDR2 as FYNNEI. The CDR3 is 13 residues long. The CDR3 coding sequence is TGTGCCAGCAGCGGACAGGAGAATCAGCCCCAGCATTTT. Amino acid sequence: CASSGQENQPQHF.

The rearrangement links TRBV7-2 to TRBJ1-5; D is ambiguous. Germline V gene lookup returns CDR1 SGHTA and CDR2 FQGNSA. CDR3 length equals 18 residues. V was pared by 1 base and J by 2 bases, with 18 bases between. The CDR3 bases are TGTGCCAGCAGCTTAGGAGTGGCAGGTCGCGGGCGCAATCAGCCCCAGCATTTT. This sequence encodes CASSLGVAGRGRNQPQHF.